A selection of T cell receptor beta chains follows, all from one sample in a study of tumor-infiltrating lymphocytes in localized non-small cell lung cancer. The data were produced by immunoSEQ multiplex PCR, yet TCRdb's version contains in-frame clones alone and is incomplete. The sample has some 29,000 clones, around 85% seen once; the top ten hold roughly 2%. Sequencing was carried out using lung tumor tissue. These receptors all stem from a human donor with non-small cell lung cancer. Both conserved end residues are part of each CDR3. D genes are given only for firm matches.

D,V,J,CDR3
NA,TRBV4-2,TRBJ2-1,CASSQVRAGNEQFF
NA,TRBV7-2,TRBJ2-2,CASSLLWSGGAGELFF
TRBD1,TRBV2,TRBJ2-7,CASSKEGTVYEQYF
TRBD2,TRBV7-8,TRBJ2-2,CASSLRLADTGELFF
NA,TRBV30,TRBJ1-1,CAWSKTGMGTEAFF
TRBD1,TRBV15,TRBJ1-1,CATNPRRGQGNTEAFF
NA,TRBV30,TRBJ1-4,CAWIGTATNEKLFF
TRBD1,TRBV10-2,TRBJ2-7,CASSTGTGGFSYEQYF
NA,TRBV4-2,TRBJ1-6,CASSQVAAPGEDSPLHF
TRBD1,TRBV7-2,TRBJ2-3,CASSFSRDRQYF
NA,TRBV29-1,TRBJ2-1,CSVLSSLGESYNEQFF
TRBD1,TRBV7-2,TRBJ1-2,CASSPGPGQGADGYTF
NA,TRBV19,TRBJ1-5,CASSEGFNQPQHF
NA,TRBV5-4,TRBJ2-6,CASTDTGSGANVLTF
NA,TRBV5-4,TRBJ2-7,CASSWGGNRVQEQYF
NA,TRBV4-1,TRBJ1-1,CASSQDWGAGKTEAFF
NA,TRBV7-9,TRBJ1-5,CASSSAGAPGQPQHF
NA,TRBV6-1,TRBJ1-2,CASSEASRGTYGYTF
NA,TRBV5-6,TRBJ1-1,CASSWGGTEAFF
TRBD2,TRBV7-2,TRBJ2-5,CASSGLATETQYF
TRBD1,TRBV2,TRBJ1-2,CASRAGQGLHYGYTF
NA,TRBV5-4,TRBJ2-1,CASSSGGGYYNEQFF
NA,TRBV19,TRBJ1-6,CASSPGSPKMGYNSPLHF
NA,TRBV7-9,TRBJ2-7,CASSLGLRTLRGFHEQYF
TRBD2,TRBV27,TRBJ2-3,CASSLSPSGGSSTDTQYF
NA,TRBV7-9,TRBJ2-1,CASSFAAADNEQFF
NA,TRBV15,TRBJ1-4,CATSSPSAVGNEKLFF
NA,TRBV15,TRBJ1-2,CATSNDFKYGYTF
TRBD1,TRBV18,TRBJ2-7,CASSPPRPFGTGGGEQYF
NA,TRBV6-5,TRBJ2-7,CASSRSDYYEQYF
NA,TRBV4-1,TRBJ1-5,CASSLDRISNQPQHF
TRBD1,TRBV29-1,TRBJ1-1,CSVNRGSTEAFF
NA,TRBV27,TRBJ1-2,CASSLSNGAGYTF
TRBD1,TRBV19,TRBJ2-7,CASSGTGASKDEQYF
NA,TRBV5-4,TRBJ1-4,CASSFGEKLFF
NA,TRBV18,TRBJ2-3,CASSPQGDSADTQYF
NA,TRBV11-3,TRBJ1-6,CASSLETNSPLHF
TRBD1,TRBV5-1,TRBJ1-5,CASSPGGADQPQHF
NA,TRBV19,TRBJ1-4,CASSTRHGQTNGKLFF
TRBD2,TRBV5-1,TRBJ2-3,CASSLALAGGTDTQYF
NA,TRBV10-3,TRBJ2-5,CAISDAGGPKSAGGTQYF
NA,TRBV15,TRBJ1-5,CATSRDLQNNQPQHF
NA,TRBV6-5,TRBJ1-1,CASSYGGSGAEAFF
TRBD2,TRBV5-4,TRBJ2-2,CASSSKSGTSGGHGELFF
NA,TRBV27,TRBJ2-7,CASSLPGLTIYEQYF
NA,TRBV5-8,TRBJ2-2,CASSLVLMNTGELFF
NA,TRBV7-2,TRBJ1-1,CASSLVGTGNTEAFF
NA,TRBV9,TRBJ2-6,CASSERGANVLTF
NA,TRBV29-1,TRBJ2-2,CSVDVGARAGELFF
NA,TRBV11-1,TRBJ2-4,CASSHTGAKNIQYF
TRBD1,TRBV7-9,TRBJ2-7,CASSTAGGHEQYF
NA,TRBV21-1,TRBJ1-1,CAQSGAEAFF
TRBD1,TRBV4-1,TRBJ2-1,CASSRVSGTVLYNEQFF
TRBD1,TRBV5-5,TRBJ1-1,CASSADGQGAAFF